One sample yielded the 15 T cell receptor beta chains listed below, sequenced in a study of CD8 T cells in Susac syndrome. An amount of RNA that ranged from roughly 0.5 to 1 ug was reverse transcribed with random hexamers. TCRdb recomputed calls from the immunoSEQ multiplex PCR reads with MiXCR, one row per CDR3 protein. The sample yields roughly 50,000 distinct CDR3 sequences, approximately 94% seen once. The sample taken for sequencing was CD8+ T cells from PBMCs. The receptors stem from a human donor in good health.

The V and J genes are TRBV23-1 and TRBJ2-3; 10 bases match TRBD1. TRBV23-1 is an ORF for which the function is uncertain. The CDR3 totals 16 residues. V lost 3 bases, J lost 4 bases, and 7 bases stayed unmatched. The CDR3 loop reads CASSQKTGGRPDTQYF. CDR3 nucleotides: TGCGCCAGCAGTCAGAAGACAGGGGGCAGACCAGATACGCAGTATTTT.

This clonotype was detected once. The chain recombines TRBV7-6 with TRBJ1-3; D gene unclear. V lost 5 bases, J lost 4 bases, and 6 bases lay in between. The V gene's germline CDR1 is SGHVS and CDR2 FNYEAQ. CDR3 length: 12 residues. CDR3 amino acids: CASSSGGNTIYF. The CDR3, as DNA: TGTGCCAGCAGCAGCGGGGGAAACACCATATATTTT.

The CDR3 sequence: CASSISVTVEKLFF. CDR3 coding DNA: TGTGCCAGTAGTATCTCAGTGACGGTCGAAAAACTGTTTTTT. The rearrangement links TRBV19 to TRBJ1-4; no reliable D call. The CDR3 loop spans 14 amino acids. Per the germline V gene, CDR1 is LNHDA and CDR2 is SQIVND (reference sequence). With 3 bases removed from V and 8 bases from J, the gap between germline ends came to 13 bases. The entire variable domain, with the rest obtained from reference TRBV19 and TRBJ1-4, is as follows: DGGITQSPKYLFRKEGQNVTLSCEQNLNHDAMYWYRQDPGQGLRLIYYSQIVNDFQKGDIAEGYSVSREKKESFPLTVTSAQKNPTAFYLCASSISVTVEKLFFGSGTQLSVL.

The V gene is TRBV2, the J gene TRBJ2-7, with 10 bases aligning to TRBD2. V was clipped by 3 bases and J by 2 bases; unmatched bases: 10. The CDR3 is 17 amino acids. Germline CDR1 and CDR2: SNHLY and FYNNEI. CDR3 nucleotides: TGTGCCAGCAGTGAGGATAGCGGGAGGCCGACAACCTACGAGCAGTACTTC. Its translation is CASSEDSGRPTTYEQYF.

About this clonotype: Sequence at one end of the junction differs from germline and may be a read error. V usage is TRBV28 and J usage is TRBJ2-7; unclear D gene. The CDR3 runs 14 residues. Per germline, CDR1 MDHEN and CDR2 SYDVKM. The DNA of the CDR3 is TGTGCCAGCACTTTACAATCCGGAGTGAGCGAGCAGTACTTC. Translation gives CASTLQSGVSEQYF.

The chain has TRBV29-1 and TRBJ2-1, with 7 nucleotides matching TRBD1. Germline lookup yields CDR1 SQVTM and CDR2 ANQGSEA. Trimming removed 7 bases from V and 0 bases from J; junction bases left unmatched: 12. CDR3 length: 16 residues. The CDR3 region has the DNA TGCAGCGCTCCTGACCCTGGACAGGCCTCCTACAATGAGCAGTTCTTC. It yields the protein CSAPDPGQASYNEQFF.

V usage is TRBV20-1 and J usage is TRBJ2-7, with D possibly TRBD1 on 6 matching bases. The CDR3 extends over 15 amino acids. V shed 6 bases and J shed 4 bases, with 22 bases lying between them. Germline values: CDR1 DFQATT, CDR2 SNEGSKA (reference sequence). The CDR3 nucleotides are TGCAGTGCCCCAGGGACAACCACATCACTGTACGAGCAGTACTTC. Translating gives CSAPGTTTSLYEQYF.

The rearrangement uses TRBV5-1 and TRBJ1-2; D possibly corresponds to TRBD1 (5 bases). CDR1 is SGHRS, CDR2 YFSETQ, per germline. The CDR3 totals 15 residues. Trimming took off 4 bases at V and 4 bases at J, with 17 bases between the two ends. CDR3 sequence: CASSPVVDSSYGYTF. CDR3 sequence (DNA): TGCGCCAGCAGCCCGGTGGTCGACAGCAGCTATGGCTACACCTTC.

This clonotype was seen once. The V and J genes are TRBV5-4 and TRBJ2-7, with 8 nucleotides matching TRBD1. The CDR3 is 14 residues long. V lost 6 bases to trimming and J lost 4 bases; unmatched junction nucleotides: 9. CDR1 SGHNT and CDR2 YYREEE come from the germline V gene (reference sequence). The CDR3, as DNA: TGTGCCAGCACCCACTCGGACAGGGAATACGAGCAGTACTTC. Its protein is CASTHSDREYEQYF.

The V gene is TRBV5-6, the J gene TRBJ1-1, with D maybe TRBD1 (6 bases). Germline CDR1 is SGHDT and CDR2 is YYEEEE. V was pared by 7 bases and J by 3 bases, with 16 bases between. CDR3 length: 14 amino acids. CDR3 amino acids: CASVELRGYTEAFF. The CDR3 DNA follows: TGTGCCAGCGTGGAGCTCAGGGGATACACTGAAGCTTTCTTT.

The rearrangement uses TRBV2 and TRBJ2-7; D is possibly TRBD1 or TRBD2 (6 bases each). V shed 9 bases and J shed 7 bases, with 10 bases lying between them. This CDR3 has 10 residues. The germline V gene has CDR1 SNHLY and CDR2 FYNNEI. In nucleotides, the CDR3 is TGTGCCAGTGGGGGGCGTGAGCAGTACTTC. It translates to CASGGREQYF.

The CDR3 spells CASSLEWTSGSSEQYF. In nucleotides, the CDR3 is TGTGCCAGCAGCTTAGAGTGGACTAGCGGGAGTTCCGAGCAGTACTTC. The rearrangement links TRBV13 to TRBJ2-7; 13 bases are a match to TRBD2. The CDR3 has 16 amino acids. Germline trimming cut 1 base from V and 6 bases from J; bases unmatched to any gene: 6. CDR1 is PRHDT, CDR2 FYEKMQ, per germline (reference sequence).

The rearrangement uses TRBV27 and TRBJ1-5, with D hard to call. Per the germline V gene, CDR1 is MNHEY and CDR2 is SMNVEV (reference sequence). This CDR3 is 15 amino acids long. The germline V and J ends were trimmed by 7 bases and 11 bases, with 24 bases remaining between them. The CDR3 coding sequence is TGTGCCAGCACCAGGAAGGGAGGAGAGCTTGGGGCCCAGCATTTT. Protein: CASTRKGGELGAQHF.

The V call is TRBV7-9, the J call TRBJ2-7; D is perhaps TRBD1 (5 bases). The CDR3 totals 13 residues. V was cut by 5 bases and J by 3 bases, with 11 bases left in between. Germline values: CDR1 SEHNR, CDR2 FQNEAQ (reference sequence). CDR3 in amino acids: CASSPRTNYEQYF. CDR3 sequence (DNA): TGTGCCAGCAGCCCTAGGACAAACTACGAGCAGTACTTC.

V and J are TRBV7-9 and TRBJ2-2, with D tentatively TRBD1 (6 bases). CDR3 length: 16 amino acids. Germline loops: CDR1 SEHNR, CDR2 FQNEAQ (reference sequence). Trimming cost V 1 base and J 4 bases, with 13 bases left between them. The CDR3 DNA follows: TGTGCCAGCAGCTTAGATGAGACAGGACCCACCGGGGAGCTGTTTTTT. It is translated as CASSLDETGPTGELFF.